This T cell receptor beta chain was captured in a study of cytomegalovirus exposure and HLA in healthy donors. Study results and caveats: An apparent linkage of common viral pathogens to several of the most significant clusters emerged in a later analysis. CMV serostatus was the sole immune exposure data available.

The CDR3 has 15 residues. V lost 6 bases, J lost 5 bases, and 7 bases stayed unmatched. Germline loops: CDR1 KGHSH, CDR2 LQKENI. As regards this clone: As yet, its antigen is unknown.

In the PCR, 60 Vbeta and 13 Jbeta primers were used. Clones were sequenced by immunoSEQ multiplex PCR, and TCRdb holds only the in-frame ones, with some missing. The sample yields 90,000 or so clones, under 80% seen once. This chain uses TRBV18 with TRBJ1-6; 7 bases are a match to TRBD1. This clonotype originated in a man aged 30 to 45 in good health and CMV-seropositive. The sample consisted of PBMCs. The CDR3 sequence is CASSLRQGDNSPLHF. In nucleotides, the CDR3 is TGTGCCAGCTCCCTCAGACAGGGCGATAATTCACCCCTCCACTTT.